This T cell receptor beta chain comes out of a study of CD8+ T cells in alopecia areata. Treatment in this sample: oral pan-JAK inhibitor, 5-10 mg twice daily. Cell sorting on a FACSAria was used to separate CD4+ and CD8+ T cells from the PBMCs. Of note for this clone: What it binds is unknown.

Germline V gene sequence: CDR1 KGHSH, CDR2 LQKENI. V was clipped by 4 bases and J by 3 bases, with 9 bases between them. This CDR3 has 13 residues. General study results and limits: During tofacitinib treatment, many expanded lesional clones remained in scalp and blood.

Sequencing used cDNA as its template, made by extracting RNA and reverse transcribing it. Using immunoSEQ multiplex PCR, the repertoire was profiled, and TCRdb retains in-frame clones only, with some absent. The data show about 110,000 clones, around 50% seen once. This TCR derives from a human donor with alopecia areata. Source: CD8+ T cells sorted from blood, taken at week 24, from a patient treated with tofacitinib. The chain is built from TRBV18 and TRBJ1-2; a possible D gene is TRBD1 (5 bases). CDR3 nucleotide sequence: TGTGCCAGCTCACGGGACCGTGACTATGGCTACACCTTC. Translated: CASSRDRDYGYTF.